This T cell receptor beta chain emerged from a study of control samples from healthy donors and cancer patients. Here immunoSEQ multiplex PCR was the method, and the copy in TCRdb shows in-frame clones only, minus some. The data contain roughly 120,000 clones, roughly 92% of them singletons. V lost 0 bases to trimming and J lost 1 base, with 6 bases between them. The CDR3 totals 14 residues. CDR1 and CDR2 (germline): SGHVS, FQNEAQ. The TCR originated in a woman aged 18-29 years in good health. The chain uses TRBV7-8 and TRBJ1-1; D not resolved. The sample consisted of blood. CDR3 sequence: CASSLARANTEAFF. CDR3 bases: TGTGCCAGCAGCTTAGCGAGGGCGAACACTGAAGCTTTCTTT.